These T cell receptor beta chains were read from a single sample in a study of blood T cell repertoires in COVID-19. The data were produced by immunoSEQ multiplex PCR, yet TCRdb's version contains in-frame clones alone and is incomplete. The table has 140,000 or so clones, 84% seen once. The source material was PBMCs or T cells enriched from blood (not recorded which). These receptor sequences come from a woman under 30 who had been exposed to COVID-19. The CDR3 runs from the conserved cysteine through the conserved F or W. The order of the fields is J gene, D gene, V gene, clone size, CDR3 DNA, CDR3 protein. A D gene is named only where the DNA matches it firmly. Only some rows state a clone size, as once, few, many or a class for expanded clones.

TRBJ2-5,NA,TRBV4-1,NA,TGCGCCAGCGGCCCCTCGGCGGAAGAGACCCAGTACTTC,CASGPSAEETQYF
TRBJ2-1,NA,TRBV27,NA,TGTGCCAGCAGAGAAACAGGGATTTCCTACAATGAGCAGTTCTTC,CASRETGISYNEQFF
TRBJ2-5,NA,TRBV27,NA,TGTGCCAGCAGTTTTACAGGGTCGGTGACCCAGTACTTC,CASSFTGSVTQYF
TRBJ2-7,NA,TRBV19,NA,TGTGCCAGTAGTGGCGCTGACAGGACCTACGAGCAGTACTTC,CASSGADRTYEQYF
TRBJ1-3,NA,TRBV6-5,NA,TGTGCCAGCAGCTCCCTTCTTTACTCTGGAAACACCATATATTTT,CASSSLLYSGNTIYF
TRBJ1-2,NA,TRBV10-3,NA,TGTGCCATCAGGGGGGGACCCTATGGCTACACCTTC,CAIRGGPYGYTF
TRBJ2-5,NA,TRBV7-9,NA,TGTGCCAGCAGCTGGACGACAGTCCAACAGACCCAGTACTTC,CASSWTTVQQTQYF
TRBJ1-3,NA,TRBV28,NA,TGTGCCAGCAGTCATCGAGCGTCTGGAAACACCATATATTTT,CASSHRASGNTIYF
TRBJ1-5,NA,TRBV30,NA,TGTGCCTGGGCGGGGACGGGGGATCAGCCCCAGCATTTT,CAWAGTGDQPQHF
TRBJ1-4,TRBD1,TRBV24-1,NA,TGTGCCACCAGTGACCCCGGGACAGGGGGGGAAAAACTGTTTTTT,CATSDPGTGGEKLFF
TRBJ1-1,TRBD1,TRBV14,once,TGTGCCAGCAGCCACCCACAGGGGGCTGGGAACACTGAAGCTTTCTTT,CASSHPQGAGNTEAFF
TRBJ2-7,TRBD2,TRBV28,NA,TGTGCCAGCAAACGGGAGGGCCGGTACGAGCAGTACTTC,CASKREGRYEQYF
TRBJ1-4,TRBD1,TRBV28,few,TGTGCCAGCAACGACAGGGCGAATGAAAAACTGTTTTTT,CASNDRANEKLFF
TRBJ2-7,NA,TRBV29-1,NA,TGCAGCGTTGAGGACAGACAGTCCGAGCAGTACTTC,CSVEDRQSEQYF
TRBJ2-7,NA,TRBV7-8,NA,TGTGCCAGCAGCTTATTTTCGGGATACGAGCAGTACTTC,CASSLFSGYEQYF
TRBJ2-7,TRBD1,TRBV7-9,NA,TGTGCCAGCAGCTTAGCCGGGACAGCAGACGAGCAGTACTTC,CASSLAGTADEQYF
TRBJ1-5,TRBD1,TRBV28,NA,TGTGCCAGCAGTCGACCCCAATACCGACAGGGGAATCAGCCCCAGCATTTT,CASSRPQYRQGNQPQHF
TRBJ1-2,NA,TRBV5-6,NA,TGTGCCAGCAGCCGGGTGGTTCTGGCTTCCTATGGCTACACCTTC,CASSRVVLASYGYTF
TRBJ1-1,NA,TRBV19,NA,TGTGCCAGTAGTATGGAGGGGTTTAACACTGAAGCTTTCTTT,CASSMEGFNTEAFF
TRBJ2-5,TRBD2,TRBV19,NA,TGTGCCAGTAGTATAAGTTCGCGGGGGGCCCAAGAGACCCAGTACTTC,CASSISSRGAQETQYF
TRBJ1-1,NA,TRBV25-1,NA,TGTGCCAGCCACGACGGGGGATTGAGCACTGAAGCTTTCTTT,CASHDGGLSTEAFF
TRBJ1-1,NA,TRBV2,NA,TGTGCCAGCAGTGAGGACAGAAAAGCTTTCTTT,CASSEDRKAFF
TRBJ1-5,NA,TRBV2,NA,TGTGCCAGCGCTGGGGGCGAAGGAGGCAATCAGCCCCAGCATTTT,CASAGGEGGNQPQHF
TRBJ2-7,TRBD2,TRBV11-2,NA,TGTGCCAGCAGCTTAGGTCAGACTAGCGGGATCTCCTACGAGCAGTACTTC,CASSLGQTSGISYEQYF
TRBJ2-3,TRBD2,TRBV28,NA,TGTGCCAGCAGTTTATCTTTGACTAGCGGGAGACCGAGCACAGATACGCAGTATTTT,CASSLSLTSGRPSTDTQYF
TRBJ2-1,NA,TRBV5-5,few,TGTGCCAGCAGCTTGCGTGGTTCTCGGGAGCAGTTCTTC,CASSLRGSREQFF
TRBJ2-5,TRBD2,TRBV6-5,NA,TGTGCCAGCACGGTACTAGCGGGGCAAGAGACCCAGTACTTC,CASTVLAGQETQYF
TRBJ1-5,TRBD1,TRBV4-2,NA,TGTGCCAGCAGCCAAGCGACAGGGAGAAGTCAGCCCCAGCATTTT,CASSQATGRSQPQHF
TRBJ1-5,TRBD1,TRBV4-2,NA,TGTGCCAGCAGCCAAGAGAGTGGGACAGGGGGCGGTCAGCCCCAGCATTTT,CASSQESGTGGGQPQHF
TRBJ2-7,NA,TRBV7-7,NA,TGTGCCAGCAGCTTACAAGCAGGGAATTCCTACGAGCAGTACTTC,CASSLQAGNSYEQYF
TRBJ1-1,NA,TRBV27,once,TGTGCCAGCAGTCATCCCGAGGGCACTGAAGCTTTCTTT,CASSHPEGTEAFF
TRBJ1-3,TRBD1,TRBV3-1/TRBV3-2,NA,TGTGCCAGCAGCCAGAGGGGGCAGGGGGTCGATGGAAACACCATATATTTT,CASSQRGQGVDGNTIYF